This T cell receptor (beta chain) derives from a study of T cell responses to AZD1222 COVID-19 vaccine. Notes on this clone: What it binds is not known.

Trimming took 3 bases from V and 3 from J, leaving 14 bases between them. Germline values: CDR1 MGHDK, CDR2 SYGVNS. The CDR3 loop spans 15 amino acids. Study-wide points: Baseline serology detected seropositivity in only 5 or 6 AZD1222 recipients. No repertoire was sampled before or during the peak T cell response, only after it.

This table comes from immunoSEQ multiplex PCR, and its TCRdb copy is limited to in-frame clones, with some not included. In the table there are about 150,000 clones, approximately 85% of which are singletons. The starting material was peripheral blood, obtained 28 days after the second dose of the MenACWY control vaccine. This TCR was recovered from an adult who received the MenACWY meningococcal vaccine as a control. The J gene is TRBJ2-5, the V gene TRBV25-1; tentatively, D is TRBD1 or TRBD2 (5 bases each). The CDR3 loop reads CASSDTGTIKETQYF. The CDR3 DNA sequence: TGTGCCAGCAGTGATACCGGGACCATAAAAGAGACCCAGTACTTC.